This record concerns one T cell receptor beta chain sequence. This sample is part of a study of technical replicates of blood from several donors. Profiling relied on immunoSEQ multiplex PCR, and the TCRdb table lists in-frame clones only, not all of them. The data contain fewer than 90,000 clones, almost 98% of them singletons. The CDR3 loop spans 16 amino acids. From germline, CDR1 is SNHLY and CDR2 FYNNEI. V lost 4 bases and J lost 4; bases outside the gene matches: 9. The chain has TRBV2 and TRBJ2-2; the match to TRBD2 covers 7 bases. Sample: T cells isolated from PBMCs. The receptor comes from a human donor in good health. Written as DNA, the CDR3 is TGTGCCAGCAGTGCGTCGGGGGGAAGGGTCACCGGGGAGCTGTTTTTT. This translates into CASSASGGRVTGELFF.